Below are 14 T cell receptor beta chains sequenced from a single sample in a study of regulatory and conventional T cells in RAG deficiency (dated by TCRdb to the late 2010s). The receptor library was made with the immunoSEQ multiplex PCR assay. The source is immuneACCESS, and TCRdb retained only in-frame sequences with V and J called. Part of the clones is not carried over; for the studies checked, unresolved V genes explain less than half of this, and the remainder is unexplained. This sample is represented by roughly 20,000 clones; about nine tenths of them were singletons. The ten biggest clones cover about 1.5% of the sample. Before genomic DNA extraction, regulatory T cells were isolated from blood as CD4+CD25-high CD127-low cells. These data also featured in a second study, about regulatory T cells. As the second study states: In the multiplex PCR, 52 forward TRBV primers and 13 reverse TRBJ primers were used, and assay-based and computational corrections were applied for amplification bias.

Material for sequencing was Tregs sorted from blood. These receptors all stem from a human donor in good health.

CDR3 region: CASSFTGTRASASEQYF. For the CDR3, the DNA is TGTGCCAGCAGCTTCACCGGGACTAGGGCATCGGCCTCCGAGCAGTACTTC. The J gene is TRBJ2-7, the V gene TRBV7-2; 8 bases agree with TRBD2. The CDR3 totals 17 residues. From germline, CDR1 is SGHTA and CDR2 FQGNSA. Germline trimming cut 3 bases from V and 6 bases from J; bases unmatched to any gene: 16.

V usage is TRBV5-4 and J usage is TRBJ1-2, with D uncertain. This CDR3 comprises 13 residues. Trimming removed 4 bases from V and 1 base from J, with 8 bases in between. Per germline, CDR1 SGHNT and CDR2 YYREEE (reference sequence). The CDR3 DNA is TGTGCCAGCAGCCAGCTGGGTAACTATGGCTACACCTTC. Encoded protein: CASSQLGNYGYTF.

J is TRBJ1-1 and V is TRBV18, with a tentative D call TRBD1 (6 bases). Looked up from germline, CDR1 is KGHSH and CDR2 is LQKENI. The CDR3 is 14 amino acids. V lost 8 bases and J 3 bases, leaving 16 bases between the germline ends. CDR3 bases: TGTGCCAGCACTCGGGGGGGGGCCGACACTGAAGCTTTCTTT. Amino acid sequence: CASTRGGADTEAFF.

The V gene is TRBV6-5, the J gene TRBJ2-3; 7 nucleotides agree with TRBD2. The CDR3 sequence is 16 residues long. V dropped 1 base and J dropped 4; count of bases not matched to a gene: 8. Germline CDR1 and CDR2: MNHEY and SVGAGI. The CDR3 nucleotides are TGTGCCAGCAGTTACTTCGGGGCGGGGGTCGCAGATACGCAGTATTTT. The encoded protein is CASSYFGAGVADTQYF.

The rearrangement joins TRBV19 to TRBJ2-3; tentatively, D is TRBD2 (5 bases). Trimming removed 0 bases at V and 2 bases at J, with 12 bases between. Germline V CDR1 and CDR2: LNHDA, SQIVND (reference sequence). The CDR3 spans 16 residues. In DNA form, the CDR3 reads TGTGCCAGTAGTATAGATCGAGGGAGATACACAGATACGCAGTATTTT. Translating gives CASSIDRGRYTDTQYF.

In nucleotides, the CDR3 is TGTGCCACCGTGGGCAGGGGGAGTTCTGGGGCCAACGTCCTGACTTTC. Amino acid sequence: CATVGRGSSGANVLTF. This chain joins TRBV28 and TRBJ2-6; TRBD1 aligns across 7 bases. The CDR3 spans 16 residues. The V gene's germline CDR1 is MDHEN and CDR2 SYDVKM. After removal of 10 bases from V and 1 base from J, the junction contained 10 bases not matched to a gene.

This clone has only a few counts. The CDR3 DNA reads as TGTGCCAGCAGTGGGGGGGCCTCCTTCTATGGCTACACCTTC. It specifies CASSGGASFYGYTF. The rearrangement links TRBV6-1 to TRBJ1-2; a possible D gene is TRBD1 (6 bases). Germline CDR1 and CDR2: MNHNS and SASEGT. CDR3 size: 14 residues. V was shortened by 4 bases and J by 4 bases, with 13 bases between the two germline ends.

The gene calls are TRBV15 and TRBJ1-5, with TRBD1 matching over 7 bases. J lost 5 bases, V lost 1 base, and 11 bases had no gene match. The CDR3 has 17 residues. Germline CDR1 is LNHNV and CDR2 is YYDKDF (reference sequence). Here the CDR3 reads CATSRGRQGGTHQPQHF. The CDR3 coding sequence is TGTGCCACCAGCAGAGGTAGACAGGGTGGGACTCATCAGCCCCAGCATTTT.

The chain recombines TRBV19 with TRBJ1-1; D is perhaps TRBD1 (6 bases). CDR1 is LNHDA, CDR2 SQIVND, per germline (reference sequence). This CDR3 has 13 amino acids. V lost 8 bases and J lost 7, with 17 bases in between. The CDR3 loop is CASYRAPLFEAFF. CDR3 nucleotides: TGTGCCAGTTACAGGGCACCCCTATTTGAAGCTTTCTTT. The full variable domain, with the rest looked up from reference TRBV19 and TRBJ1-1, is DGGITQSPKYLFRKEGQNVTLSCEQNLNHDAMYWYRQDPGQGLRLIYYSQIVNDFQKGDIAEGYSVSREKKESFPLTVTSAQKNPTAFYLCASYRAPLFEAFFGQGTRLTVV.

This rearrangement joins TRBV21-1 to TRBJ2-5; the D segment call TRBD2 is taken from the table without a DNA check. TRBV21-1 has pseudogene status. The CDR3 consists of 20 residues. In DNA, the CDR3 is TGTGCCAGCAGCAAAGAGTCTAGCGGGGGAAATCGGTTGAGAGTGGAGACCCAGTACTTC. Its translation: CASSKESSGGNRLRVETQYF.

The rearrangement links TRBV7-8 to TRBJ1-1; unclear D gene. Between the trimmed V and J ends, which lost 5 bases and 1 base, there was a span of 11 bases. Germline CDR1 is SGHVS and CDR2 is FQNEAQ. CDR3 length: 14 amino acids. CDR3 nucleotides: TGTGCCAGCAGCCCATGGCGGGAGAACACTGAAGCTTTCTTT. Translated: CASSPWRENTEAFF.

This clone was recorded only once. The V and J genes are TRBV18 and TRBJ1-2; 10 bases align to TRBD1. CDR1 is KGHSH and CDR2 is LQKENI in the germline V gene. This CDR3 contains 15 residues. V shed 1 base, J shed 9 bases, and the junction held 8 bases outside the gene matches. CDR3 coding DNA: TGTGCCAGCTCACCACAGGGACAGGGGTTATGGAGCTACACCTTC. Translation gives CASSPQGQGLWSYTF.

The genes are TRBV6-1 and TRBJ1-1; TRBD1 aligns across 8 bases. V shed 6 bases and J 3 bases; nucleotides not matched to a gene: 6. The CDR3 has 14 amino acids. Germline V gene data show CDR1 as MNHNS and CDR2 as SASEGT. The CDR3 reads CASRQGGGYTEAFF. The CDR3 DNA sequence: TGTGCCAGCAGACAGGGGGGAGGTTACACTGAAGCTTTCTTT.

This chain uses TRBV25-1 with TRBJ1-3, with 8 bases lining up with TRBD1. Germline CDR1 reads MGHDK; CDR2 reads SYGVNS. The CDR3 extends over 15 amino acids. J lost 4 bases, V lost 6 bases, and 8 bases had no gene match. CDR3 region: CASRSTGVIGNTIYF. The CDR3 DNA sequence: TGTGCCAGCAGATCGACAGGGGTTATCGGAAACACCATATATTTT.